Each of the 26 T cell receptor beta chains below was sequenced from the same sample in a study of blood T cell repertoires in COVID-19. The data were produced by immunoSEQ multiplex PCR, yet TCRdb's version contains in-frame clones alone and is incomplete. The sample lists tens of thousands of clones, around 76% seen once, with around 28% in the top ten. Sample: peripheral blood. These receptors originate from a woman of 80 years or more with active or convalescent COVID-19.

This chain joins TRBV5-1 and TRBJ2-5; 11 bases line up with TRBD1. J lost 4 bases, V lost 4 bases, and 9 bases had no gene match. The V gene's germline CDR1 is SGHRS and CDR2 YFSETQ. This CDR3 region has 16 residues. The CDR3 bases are TGCGCCAGCAGCATCACGGGACAGGGGGTTTTAGAGACCCAGTACTTC. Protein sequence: CASSITGQGVLETQYF. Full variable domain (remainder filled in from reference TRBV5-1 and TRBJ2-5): KAGVTQTPRYLIKTRGQQVTLSCSPISGHRSVSWYQQTPGQGLQFLFEYFSETQRNKGNFPGRFSGRQFSNSRSEMNVSTLELGDSALYLCASSITGQGVLETQYFGPGTRLLVL.

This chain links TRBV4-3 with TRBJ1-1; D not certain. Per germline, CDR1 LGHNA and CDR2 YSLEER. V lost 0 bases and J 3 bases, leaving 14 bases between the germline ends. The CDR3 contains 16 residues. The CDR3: CASSQDYEQIDTEAFF. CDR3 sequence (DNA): TGCGCCAGCAGCCAAGATTATGAACAGATAGACACTGAAGCTTTCTTT.

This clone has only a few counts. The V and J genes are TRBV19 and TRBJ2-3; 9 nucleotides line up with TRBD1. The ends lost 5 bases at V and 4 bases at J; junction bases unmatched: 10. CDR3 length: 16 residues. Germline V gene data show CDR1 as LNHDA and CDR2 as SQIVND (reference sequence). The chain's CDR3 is CASSPTGQGWADTQYF. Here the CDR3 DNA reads TGTGCCAGTAGTCCGACGGGACAGGGTTGGGCAGATACGCAGTATTTT.

The CDR3 DNA is TGCGCCAGCAGCCAAGATCCCCAAGATACGCAGTATTTT. Translating gives CASSQDPQDTQYF. The rearrangement uses TRBV4-3 and TRBJ2-3, with D uncertain. From germline, CDR1 is LGHNA and CDR2 YSLEER. CDR3 length equals 13 residues. Trimming cost V 0 bases and J 5 bases, with 6 bases left between them.

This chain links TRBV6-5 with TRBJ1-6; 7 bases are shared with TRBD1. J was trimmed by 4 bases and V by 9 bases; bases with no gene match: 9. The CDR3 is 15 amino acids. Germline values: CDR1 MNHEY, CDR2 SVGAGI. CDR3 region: CASCRDSPYNSPLHF. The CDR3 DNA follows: TGTGCCAGTTGTCGGGACAGCCCTTATAATTCACCCCTCCACTTT.

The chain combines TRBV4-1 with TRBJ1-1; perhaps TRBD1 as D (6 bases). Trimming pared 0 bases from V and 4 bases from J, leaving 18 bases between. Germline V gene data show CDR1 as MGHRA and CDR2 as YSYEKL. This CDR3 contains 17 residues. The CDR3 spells CASSQDYGGGAGTEAFF. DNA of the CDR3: TGCGCCAGCAGCCAAGATTATGGGGGGGGCGCGGGCACTGAAGCTTTCTTT.

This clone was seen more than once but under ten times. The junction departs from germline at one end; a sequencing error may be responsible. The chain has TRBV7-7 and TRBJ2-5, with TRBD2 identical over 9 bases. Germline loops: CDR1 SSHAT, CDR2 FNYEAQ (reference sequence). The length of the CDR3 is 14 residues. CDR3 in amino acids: CASSRSGGTETQYF. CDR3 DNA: TGTGCTAGCAGCCGTAGCGGGGGTACAGAGACCCAGTACTTC.

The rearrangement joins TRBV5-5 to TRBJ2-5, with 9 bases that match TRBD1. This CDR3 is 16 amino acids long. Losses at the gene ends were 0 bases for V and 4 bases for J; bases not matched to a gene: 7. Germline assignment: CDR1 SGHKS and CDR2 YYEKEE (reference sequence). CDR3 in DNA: TGTGCCAGCAGCTTGGGAGGGACAGGGTTGGGAGAGACCCAGTACTTC. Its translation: CASSLGGTGLGETQYF.

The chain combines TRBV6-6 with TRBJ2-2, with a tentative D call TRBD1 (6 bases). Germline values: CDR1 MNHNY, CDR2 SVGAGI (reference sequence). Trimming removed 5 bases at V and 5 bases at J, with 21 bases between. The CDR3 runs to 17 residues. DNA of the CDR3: TGTGCCAGCAGTCACCGACGAATAGGCACAGGGACCGGGGAGCTGTTTTTT. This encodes CASSHRRIGTGTGELFF.

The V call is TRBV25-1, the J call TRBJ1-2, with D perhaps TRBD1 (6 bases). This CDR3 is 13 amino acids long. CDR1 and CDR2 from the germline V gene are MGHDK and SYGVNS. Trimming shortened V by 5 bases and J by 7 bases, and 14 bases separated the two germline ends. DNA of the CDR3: TGTGCCAGCAGTACTCCGGGACACCCTGGCTACACCTTC. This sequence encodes CASSTPGHPGYTF.

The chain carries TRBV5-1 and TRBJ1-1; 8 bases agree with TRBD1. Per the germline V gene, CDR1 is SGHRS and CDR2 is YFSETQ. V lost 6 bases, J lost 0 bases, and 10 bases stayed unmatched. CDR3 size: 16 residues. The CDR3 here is CASNQGAEPMNTEAFF. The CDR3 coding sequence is TGCGCCAGCAACCAGGGGGCAGAACCAATGAACACTGAAGCTTTCTTT.

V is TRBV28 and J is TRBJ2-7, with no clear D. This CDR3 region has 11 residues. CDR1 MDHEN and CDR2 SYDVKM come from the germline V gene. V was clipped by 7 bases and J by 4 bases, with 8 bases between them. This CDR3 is CASNERYEQYF. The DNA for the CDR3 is TGTGCCAGCAATGAGCGTTACGAGCAGTACTTC.

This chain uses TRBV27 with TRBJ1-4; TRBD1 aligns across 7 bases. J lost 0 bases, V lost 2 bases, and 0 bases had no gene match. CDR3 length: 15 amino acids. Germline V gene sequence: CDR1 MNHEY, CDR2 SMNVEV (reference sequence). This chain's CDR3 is CASSLTGATNEKLFF. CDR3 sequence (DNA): TGTGCCAGCAGTTTAACAGGGGCAACTAATGAAAAACTGTTTTTT. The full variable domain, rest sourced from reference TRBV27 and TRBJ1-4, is EAQVTQNPRYLITVTGKKLTVTCSQNMNHEYMSWYRQDPGLGLRQIYYSMNVEVTDKGDVPEGYKVSRKEKRNFPLILESPSPNQTSLYFCASSLTGATNEKLFFGSGTQLSVL.

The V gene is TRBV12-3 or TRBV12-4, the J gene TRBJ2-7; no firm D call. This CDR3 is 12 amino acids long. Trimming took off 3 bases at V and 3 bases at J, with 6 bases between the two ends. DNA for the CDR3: TGTGCCAGCAGTTTTTACAGCTACGAGCAGTACTTC. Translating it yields CASSFYSYEQYF.

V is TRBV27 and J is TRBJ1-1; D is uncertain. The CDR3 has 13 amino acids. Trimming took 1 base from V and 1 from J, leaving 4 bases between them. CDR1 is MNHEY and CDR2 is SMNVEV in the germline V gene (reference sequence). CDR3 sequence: CASSLWRNTEAFF. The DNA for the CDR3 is TGTGCCAGCAGTTTATGGAGGAACACTGAAGCTTTCTTT.

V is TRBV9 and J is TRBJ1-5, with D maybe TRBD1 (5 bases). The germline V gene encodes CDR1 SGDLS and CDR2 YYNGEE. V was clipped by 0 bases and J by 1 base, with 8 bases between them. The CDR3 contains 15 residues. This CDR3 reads CASSVGGASNQPQHF. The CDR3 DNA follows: TGTGCCAGCAGCGTAGGGGGCGCCAGCAATCAGCCCCAGCATTTT.

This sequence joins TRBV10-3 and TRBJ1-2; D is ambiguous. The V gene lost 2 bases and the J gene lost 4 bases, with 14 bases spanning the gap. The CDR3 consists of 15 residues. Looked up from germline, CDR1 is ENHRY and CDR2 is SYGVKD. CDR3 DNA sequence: TGTGCCATCAGTGAGAAAGGGAGGCATGGCTATGGCTACACCTTC. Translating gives CAISEKGRHGYGYTF.

DNA for the CDR3: TGTGCCAGCAGCTTAATCACCTTAGCACCAGCCGGTACGCAGTATTTT. Translated, it gives CASSLITLAPAGTQYF. This sequence joins TRBV5-6 and TRBJ2-3; D is undetermined. The germline V gene encodes CDR1 SGHDT and CDR2 YYEEEE. The V end lost 2 bases, the J end lost 8 bases, and 21 bases lay between the germline ends. This CDR3 comprises 16 residues. The full variable domain, in which reference TRBV5-6 and TRBJ2-3 provide the parts outside the CDR3, is DAGVTQSPTHLIKTRGQQVTLRCSPKSGHDTVSWYQQALGQGPQFIFQYYEEEERQRGNFPDRFSGHQFPNYSSELNVNALLLGDSALYLCASSLITLAPAGTQYFGPGTRLTVL.

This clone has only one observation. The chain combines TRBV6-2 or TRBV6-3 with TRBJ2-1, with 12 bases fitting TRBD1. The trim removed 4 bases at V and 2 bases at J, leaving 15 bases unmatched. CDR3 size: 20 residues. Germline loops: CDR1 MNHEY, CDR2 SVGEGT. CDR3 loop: CASSFQTGTGGGLTYNEQFF. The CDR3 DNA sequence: TGTGCCAGCAGTTTCCAAACCGGGACAGGGGGCGGTCTGACCTACAATGAGCAGTTCTTC.

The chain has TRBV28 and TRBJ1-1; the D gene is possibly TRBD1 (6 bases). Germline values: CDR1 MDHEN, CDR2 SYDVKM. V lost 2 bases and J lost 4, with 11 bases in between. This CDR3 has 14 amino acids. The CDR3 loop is CASSLEGGGTEAFF. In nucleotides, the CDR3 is TGTGCCAGCAGTTTAGAGGGGGGGGGCACTGAAGCTTTCTTT.

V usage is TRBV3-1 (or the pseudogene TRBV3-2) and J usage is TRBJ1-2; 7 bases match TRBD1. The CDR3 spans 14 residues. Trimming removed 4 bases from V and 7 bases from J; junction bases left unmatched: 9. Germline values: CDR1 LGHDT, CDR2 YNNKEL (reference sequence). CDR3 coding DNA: TGTGCCAGCAGCCTTGGACAGGTTATTCGTGGCTACACCTTC. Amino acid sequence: CASSLGQVIRGYTF.

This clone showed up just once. The CDR3 DNA sequence: TGTGCCAGCAGCGCCAGGGGGCAAATCACTGAAGCTTTCTTT. This codes for CASSARGQITEAFF. The chain carries TRBV11-2 and TRBJ1-1, with 8 bases that match TRBD1. The CDR3 length is 14 residues. V lost 5 bases and J lost 4; bases outside the gene matches: 6. Looked up from germline, CDR1 is SGHAT and CDR2 is FQNNGV.

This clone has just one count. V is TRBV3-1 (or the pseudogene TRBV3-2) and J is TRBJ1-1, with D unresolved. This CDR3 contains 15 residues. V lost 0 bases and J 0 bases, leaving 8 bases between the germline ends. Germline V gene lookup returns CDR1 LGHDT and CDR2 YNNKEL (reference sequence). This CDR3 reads CASSQDRLMNTEAFF. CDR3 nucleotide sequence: TGTGCCAGCAGCCAAGACCGTCTTATGAACACTGAAGCTTTCTTT.

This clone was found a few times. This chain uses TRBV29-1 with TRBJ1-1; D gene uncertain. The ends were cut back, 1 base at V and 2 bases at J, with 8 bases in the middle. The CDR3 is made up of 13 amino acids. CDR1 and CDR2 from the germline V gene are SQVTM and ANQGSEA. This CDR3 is CSVEGRLNTEAFF. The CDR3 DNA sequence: TGCAGCGTTGAAGGGAGGTTAAACACTGAAGCTTTCTTT.

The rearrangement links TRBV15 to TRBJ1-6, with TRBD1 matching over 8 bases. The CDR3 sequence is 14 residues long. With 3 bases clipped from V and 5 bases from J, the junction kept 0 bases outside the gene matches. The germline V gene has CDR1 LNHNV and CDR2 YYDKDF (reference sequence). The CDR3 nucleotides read TGTGCCACCAGCAGGGACAGGGATAATTCACCCCTCCACTTT. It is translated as CATSRDRDNSPLHF.

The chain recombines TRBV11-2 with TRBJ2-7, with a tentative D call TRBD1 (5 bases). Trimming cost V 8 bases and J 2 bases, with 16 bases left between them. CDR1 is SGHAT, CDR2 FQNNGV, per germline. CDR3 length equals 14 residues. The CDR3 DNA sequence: TGTGCCAGCTCACGGACAAGAGCCCCCTACGAGCAGTACTTC. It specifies CASSRTRAPYEQYF.